This T cell receptor beta chain was profiled in a study of technical replicates of blood from several donors. Trimming stripped 0 bases from V and 5 bases from J, with 13 bases between. Germline CDR1 and CDR2: SGHDN and FVKESK. CDR3 length: 15 amino acids. Measured with immunoSEQ multiplex PCR; TCRdb has only the in-frame clones, and not every one. The table has fewer than 60,000 clones, 90% to 95% seen once. Sequenced: PBMCs. The chain employs TRBV14 and TRBJ1-1, with D unclear. The receptor comes from a human donor in good health. Some clones in this sample may be carry-over from other donors' samples. The CDR3 protein is CASSQDTGFGTEAFF. DNA for the CDR3: TGTGCCAGCAGCCAAGATACGGGATTTGGGACTGAAGCTTTCTTT.